The T cell receptor beta chain described here comes from a study of CXCR3-negative and CXCR3-positive naive CD8 T cells. Study observations and caveats: Within a donor, both naive subsets shared TRBV-TRBJ usage, unlike memory cells. Naive subsets did not differ in surface CD5, and the authors estimated TCR strength using properties of the TRB CDR3. The study found CXCR3 expression partially decreased after cryopreservation and ran most assays on fresh PBMCs.

Sorts performed in triplicate captured 250,000 to 350,000 cells each from every CD8+ T cell subset. Of note for this clonotype: The target antigen is unknown.

Researchers prepared the TRB cDNA libraries using 5' RACE with UMI labels. Reprocessing the 5' RACE reads, TCRdb reports a single entry for every CDR3 protein and omits DNA. The table lists around 92,000 distinct CDR3 sequences. Germline V gene lookup returns CDR1 SQVTM and CDR2 ANQGSEA. The CDR3 is 15 amino acids. The sequencing sample was made of naive CXCR3- CD8+ T cells from blood. Subset given: CD45RO-CCR7+CD27+CD95- naive CD8+ T cells lacking CXCR3 (TNR3-). V usage is TRBV29-1 and J usage is TRBJ2-7; TCRdb calls TRBD2, which cannot be checked without DNA. This clonotype was obtained from a human donor in good health. Some clones in this sample may be carry-over from other donors' samples. CDR3 region: CSVETIRESTYEQYF.